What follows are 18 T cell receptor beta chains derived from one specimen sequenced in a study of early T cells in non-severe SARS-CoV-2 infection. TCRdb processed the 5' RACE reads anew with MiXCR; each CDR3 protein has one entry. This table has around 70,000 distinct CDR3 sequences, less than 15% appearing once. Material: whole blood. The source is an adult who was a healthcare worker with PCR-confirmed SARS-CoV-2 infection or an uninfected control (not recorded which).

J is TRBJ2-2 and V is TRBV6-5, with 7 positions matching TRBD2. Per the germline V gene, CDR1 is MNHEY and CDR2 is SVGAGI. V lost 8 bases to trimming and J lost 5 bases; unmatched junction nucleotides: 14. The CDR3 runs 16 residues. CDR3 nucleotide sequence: TGTGCCAGCGCCCTATCGGGCGGGAGAAGGACCGGGGAGCTGTTTTTT. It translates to CASALSGGRRTGELFF.

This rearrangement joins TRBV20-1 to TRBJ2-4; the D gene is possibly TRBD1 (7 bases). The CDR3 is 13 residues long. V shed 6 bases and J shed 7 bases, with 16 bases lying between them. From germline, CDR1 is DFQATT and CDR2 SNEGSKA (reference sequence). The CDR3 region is CSAEGARRNIQYF. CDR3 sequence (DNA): TGCAGTGCGGAGGGGGCACGAAGGAACATTCAGTACTTC.

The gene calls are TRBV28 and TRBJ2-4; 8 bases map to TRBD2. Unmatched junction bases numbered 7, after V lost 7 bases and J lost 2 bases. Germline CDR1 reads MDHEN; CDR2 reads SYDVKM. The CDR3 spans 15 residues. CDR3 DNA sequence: TGTGCCAGCACCGGTGGACTAGCTCCCAAAAACATTCAGTACTTC. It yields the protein CASTGGLAPKNIQYF.

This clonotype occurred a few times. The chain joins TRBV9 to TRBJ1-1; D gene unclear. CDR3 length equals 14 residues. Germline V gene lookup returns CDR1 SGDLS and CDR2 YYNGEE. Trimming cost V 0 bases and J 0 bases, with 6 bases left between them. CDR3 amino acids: CASSVEDMNTEAFF. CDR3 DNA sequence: TGTGCCAGCAGCGTAGAAGATATGAACACTGAAGCTTTCTTT.

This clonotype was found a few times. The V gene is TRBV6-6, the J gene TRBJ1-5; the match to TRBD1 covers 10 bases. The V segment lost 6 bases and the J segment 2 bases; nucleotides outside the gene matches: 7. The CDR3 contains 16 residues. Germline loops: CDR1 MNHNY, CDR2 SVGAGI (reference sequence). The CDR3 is CASRPPTGGGNQPQHF. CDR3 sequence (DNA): TGTGCCAGCAGACCCCCGACAGGGGGCGGCAATCAGCCCCAGCATTTT.

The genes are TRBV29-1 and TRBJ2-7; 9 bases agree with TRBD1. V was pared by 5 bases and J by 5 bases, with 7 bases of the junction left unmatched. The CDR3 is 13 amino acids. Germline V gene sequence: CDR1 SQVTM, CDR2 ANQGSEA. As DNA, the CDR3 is TGCAGCGTTAGTAGGGACAGGGATAACGAGCAGTACTTC. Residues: CSVSRDRDNEQYF.

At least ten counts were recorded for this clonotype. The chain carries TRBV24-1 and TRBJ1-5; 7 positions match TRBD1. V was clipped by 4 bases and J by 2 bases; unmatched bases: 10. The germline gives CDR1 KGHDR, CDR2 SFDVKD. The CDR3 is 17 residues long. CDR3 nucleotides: TGTGCCACCAGTGACCCCCGACAGGGAGGAGGCAATCAGCCCCAGCATTTT. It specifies CATSDPRQGGGNQPQHF.

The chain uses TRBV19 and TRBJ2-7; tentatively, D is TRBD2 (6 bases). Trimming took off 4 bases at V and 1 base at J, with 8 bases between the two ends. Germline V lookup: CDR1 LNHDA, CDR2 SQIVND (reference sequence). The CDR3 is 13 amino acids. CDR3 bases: TGTGCCAGTAGTAGAGCGGGTTCCTACGAGCAGTACTTC. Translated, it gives CASSRAGSYEQYF.

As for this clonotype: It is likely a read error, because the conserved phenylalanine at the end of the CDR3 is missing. CDR3 nucleotide sequence: TGCAGTGCTGGGACCGGAGGGCAGTACCTC. It translates to CSAGTGGQYL. The chain has TRBV20-1 and TRBJ2-7; the D call may be TRBD1 or TRBD2 (5 bases each). This CDR3 has 10 amino acids. Trimming took off 5 bases at V and 9 bases at J, with 11 bases between the two ends. Germline V gives CDR1 DFQATT, CDR2 SNEGSKA (reference sequence).

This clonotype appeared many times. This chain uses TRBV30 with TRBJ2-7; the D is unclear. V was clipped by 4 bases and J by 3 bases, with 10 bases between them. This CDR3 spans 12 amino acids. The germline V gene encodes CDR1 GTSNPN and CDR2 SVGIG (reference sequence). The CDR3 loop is CAWNSLGYEQYF. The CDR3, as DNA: TGTGCCTGGAATTCCCTCGGCTACGAGCAGTACTTC.

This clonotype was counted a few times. Here the CDR3 reads CASSYSQGAGETQYF. CDR3 in DNA: TGTGCCAGCAGTTACTCACAAGGGGCTGGCGAGACCCAGTACTTC. This chain connects TRBV6-6 to TRBJ2-5, with D tentatively TRBD1 (5 bases). Trimming pared 0 bases from V and 5 bases from J, leaving 13 bases between. There are 15 residues in the CDR3. Germline loops: CDR1 MNHNY, CDR2 SVGAGI (reference sequence).

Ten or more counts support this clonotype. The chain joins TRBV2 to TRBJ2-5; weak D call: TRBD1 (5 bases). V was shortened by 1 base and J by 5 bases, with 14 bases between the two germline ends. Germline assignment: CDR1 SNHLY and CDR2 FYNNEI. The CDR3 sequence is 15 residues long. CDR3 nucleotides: TGTGCCAGCAGTGAAGGGCAGGGTGATTGGGAGACCCAGTACTTC. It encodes CASSEGQGDWETQYF.

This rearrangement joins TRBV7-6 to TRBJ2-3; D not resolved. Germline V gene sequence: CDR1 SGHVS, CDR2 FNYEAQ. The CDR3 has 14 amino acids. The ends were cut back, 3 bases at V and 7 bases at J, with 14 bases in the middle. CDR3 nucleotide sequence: TGTGCCAGCAGCTTCAACCCAGACCCGAATACGCAGTATTTT. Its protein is CASSFNPDPNTQYF.

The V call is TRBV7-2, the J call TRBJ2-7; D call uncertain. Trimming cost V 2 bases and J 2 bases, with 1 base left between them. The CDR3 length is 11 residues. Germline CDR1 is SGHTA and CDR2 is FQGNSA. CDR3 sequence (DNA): TGTGCCAGCAGCTTACCCTACGAGCAGTACTTC. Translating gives CASSLPYEQYF.

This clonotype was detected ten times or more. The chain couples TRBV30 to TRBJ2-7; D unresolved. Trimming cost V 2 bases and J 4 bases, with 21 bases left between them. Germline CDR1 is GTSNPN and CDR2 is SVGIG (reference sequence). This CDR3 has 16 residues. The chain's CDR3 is CAWSPKTSTFVYEQYF. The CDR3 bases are TGTGCCTGGAGTCCAAAGACCTCTACCTTCGTATACGAGCAGTACTTC. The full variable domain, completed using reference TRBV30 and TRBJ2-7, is SQTIHQWPATLVQPVGSPLSLECTVEGTSNPNLYWYRQAAGRGLQLLFYSVGIGQISSEVPQNLSASRPQDRQFILSSKKLLLSDSGFYLCAWSPKTSTFVYEQYFGPGTRLTVT.

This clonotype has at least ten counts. CDR3 residues: CASSLTGQNYGYTF. The CDR3 DNA is TGTGCCAGCAGCCTCACCGGACAGAACTATGGCTACACCTTC. V and J are TRBV7-3 and TRBJ1-2, with a weak D call TRBD1 (6 bases). The V end lost 5 bases, the J end lost 2 bases, and 12 bases lay between the germline ends. The CDR3 sequence is 14 residues long. The germline gives CDR1 SGHTA, CDR2 FQGTGA.

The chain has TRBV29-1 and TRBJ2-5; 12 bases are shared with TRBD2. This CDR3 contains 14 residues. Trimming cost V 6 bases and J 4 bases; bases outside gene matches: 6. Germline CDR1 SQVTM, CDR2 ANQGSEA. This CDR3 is CSVPPGLAGETQYF. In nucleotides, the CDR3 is TGCAGCGTCCCACCGGGACTAGCGGGAGAGACCCAGTACTTC.

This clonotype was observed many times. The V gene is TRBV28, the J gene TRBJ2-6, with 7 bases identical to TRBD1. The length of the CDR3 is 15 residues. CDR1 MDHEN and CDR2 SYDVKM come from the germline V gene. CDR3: CGTGTVGSGANVLTF. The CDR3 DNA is TGTGGGACCGGGACAGTGGGTTCTGGGGCCAACGTCCTGACTTTC.